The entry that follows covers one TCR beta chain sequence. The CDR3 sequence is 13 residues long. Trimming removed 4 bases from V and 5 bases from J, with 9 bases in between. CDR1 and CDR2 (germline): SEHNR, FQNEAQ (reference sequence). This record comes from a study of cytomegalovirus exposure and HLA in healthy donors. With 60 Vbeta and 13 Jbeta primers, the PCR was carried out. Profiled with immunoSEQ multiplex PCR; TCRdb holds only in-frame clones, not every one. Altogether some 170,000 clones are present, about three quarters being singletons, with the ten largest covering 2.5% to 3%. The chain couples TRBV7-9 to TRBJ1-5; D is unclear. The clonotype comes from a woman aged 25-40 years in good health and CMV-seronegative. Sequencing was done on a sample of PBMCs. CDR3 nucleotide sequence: TGTGCCAGCAGCTCCCCCGGAGATCAGCCCCAGCATTTT. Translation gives CASSSPGDQPQHF.